This is a list of T cell receptor beta chains from one sample in a study of technical replicates of blood from a few donors. Generated by immunoSEQ multiplex PCR, the TCRdb table keeps only in-frame clones and is missing some. The sample includes 66,000 or so clones, around 97% seen only once; the top ten take 0.19%. The sequenced sample was T cells isolated from PBMCs. The receptors stem from a human donor in good health. Each CDR3 is given with its conserved first and last residue. D genes are given only for firm matches. Clone size is not always given. Where it is, it says once, few, many or a class for expanded clones.

v_gene	d_gene	abundance	j_gene	CDR3nt	CDR3aa
TRBV6-6	TRBD1	-	TRBJ1-2	TGTGCCAGCAGTTTTTCTAACCGGGACAGGGGGCTATACACCTTC	CASSFSNRDRGLYTF
TRBV7-9	-	-	TRBJ1-2	TGTGCCAGCAGACCAGGAGAGGGGGTTGTCTATGGCTACACCTTC	CASRPGEGVVYGYTF
TRBV28	TRBD1	-	TRBJ2-2	TGTGCCAGCACCCAACCGGGTGTAGGGGTGGGACAGGGGCTCCTGGCGGGGGAGCTGTTTTTT	CASTQPGVGVGQGLLAGELFF
TRBV4-1	-	-	TRBJ2-7	TGCGCCAGCAGCCAAGGTCGGGGTCTTTCCTACGAGCAGTACTTC	CASSQGRGLSYEQYF
TRBV9	TRBD1	once	TRBJ1-4	TGTGCCAGCAGCGTAGCCCCCAGGGGGACTAATGAAAAACTGTTTTTT	CASSVAPRGTNEKLFF
TRBV7-3	-	-	TRBJ2-2	TGTGCCAGCAGCTTAAACGGCAGGGCGAACACCGGGGAGCTGTTTTTT	CASSLNGRANTGELFF
TRBV4-2	TRBD2	once	TRBJ2-3	TGTGCCAGCAGCCCCCTAGGGGTAGCGGGGGCACTAAGCACAGATACGCAGTATTTT	CASSPLGVAGALSTDTQYF
TRBV20-1	-	-	TRBJ1-2	TGCAGTGCGTCGGGGGAAAATGGCTACACCTTC	CSASGENGYTF
TRBV28	TRBD1	-	TRBJ2-1	TGTGCCAGCAGACCCCTGGACAGGGGTTACAATGAGCAGTTCTTC	CASRPLDRGYNEQFF
TRBV19	-	-	TRBJ1-2	TGTGCCAGTAGTACCTACCAGACAGACCCTCGGGGCTACACCTTC	CASSTYQTDPRGYTF
TRBV5-1	TRBD2	-	TRBJ2-1	TGCGCCAGCACCCCCGGTAGCGGGAGATTTGACTCCTACAATGAGCAGTTCTTC	CASTPGSGRFDSYNEQFF
TRBV25-1	TRBD1	once	TRBJ1-5	TGTGCCAGCAGTGCGGAGCAGGGGGTCAATCAGCCCCAGCATTTT	CASSAEQGVNQPQHF
TRBV6-1	-	-	TRBJ1-2	TGTGCCAGCAGTGACAATCTTGGGGGCGCAGAGGGCTATGGCTACACCTTC	CASSDNLGGAEGYGYTF
TRBV19	-	-	TRBJ1-1	TGTGCCAGTAGTATAGACCAGGGGATGAACACTGAAGCTTTCTTT	CASSIDQGMNTEAFF
TRBV6-5	TRBD1	-	TRBJ1-5	TGTGCCAGCAGTGCGACGACAGGGTGGGAGCCCCAGCATTTT	CASSATTGWEPQHF
TRBV25-1	-	-	TRBJ2-2	TGTGCCAGCAGGAGCTCCGGGGAGCTGTTTTTT	CASRSSGELFF
TRBV11-3	-	-	TRBJ1-2	TGTGCCAGCAGCTTAATCGGGGATGGCTACACCTTC	CASSLIGDGYTF
TRBV5-1	-	-	TRBJ2-7	TGCGCCAGCAGCTTGGGACAGCAGAGCTACGAGCAGTACTTC	CASSLGQQSYEQYF
TRBV6-5	-	few	TRBJ2-7	TGTGCCAGCAGTTACTCCGGAGGCGAGCAGTACTTC	CASSYSGGEQYF